These T cell receptor beta chains were read from a single sample in a study of cytomegalovirus exposure and HLA in healthy donors. This table comes from immunoSEQ multiplex PCR, and its TCRdb copy is limited to in-frame clones, with some not included. This table has under 130,000 clones, 86% appearing once. The sequenced sample was PBMCs. These receptors originate from a woman under 30 in good health and CMV-seropositive. The CDR3 runs from the conserved cysteine through the conserved F or W. Each record gives: J gene, D gene, V gene, clone size, CDR3 DNA, CDR3 protein. The D gene is left open where the match is weak. Clone size is shown for a subset of rows, as once, few, many or a class of expanded clone.

j_gene: TRBJ2-3
d_gene: TRBD2
v_gene: TRBV19
abundance: few
CDR3nt: TGTGCCAGTAGTCTGTCTAGCGGGGGGCGAAGCACAGATACGCAGTATTTT
CDR3aa: CASSLSSGGRSTDTQYF

j_gene: TRBJ2-7
d_gene: TRBD2
v_gene: TRBV29-1
abundance: once
CDR3nt: TGCAGCGTACTAGCGTCAACCTACGAGCAGTACTTC
CDR3aa: CSVLASTYEQYF

j_gene: TRBJ2-7
d_gene: TRBD1
v_gene: TRBV6-5
abundance: -
CDR3nt: TGTGCCAGCAGTTCCCCGAGACAGGGGTCCTACGAGCAGTACTTC
CDR3aa: CASSSPRQGSYEQYF

j_gene: TRBJ2-7
d_gene: TRBD2
v_gene: TRBV5-5
abundance: few
CDR3nt: TGTGCCAGCAGCCGGGAGGACGAGCAGTACTTC
CDR3aa: CASSREDEQYF

j_gene: TRBJ2-3
d_gene: TRBD2
v_gene: TRBV7-3
abundance: -
CDR3nt: TGTGCCAGCAGCTCCGGACTAGCGGGGGGTTCTGGGGATACGCAGTATTTT
CDR3aa: CASSSGLAGGSGDTQYF

j_gene: TRBJ2-1
d_gene: -
v_gene: TRBV9
abundance: -
CDR3nt: TGTGCCAGCAGCTTCCGGGACTCGATCAATAACAATGAGCAGTTCTTC
CDR3aa: CASSFRDSINNNEQFF

j_gene: TRBJ2-1
d_gene: TRBD2
v_gene: TRBV5-1
abundance: -
CDR3nt: TGCGCCAGCAGCCAGACTAGCGGGAGGGCGTCTGGACGAATCACACTGTTCTTC
CDR3aa: CASSQTSGRASGRITLFF

j_gene: TRBJ2-3
d_gene: TRBD1
v_gene: TRBV28
abundance: -
CDR3nt: TGTGCCAGCAGTTTCCGGGCGGGACAGGGCAAAGATACGCAGTATTTT
CDR3aa: CASSFRAGQGKDTQYF

j_gene: TRBJ1-4
d_gene: -
v_gene: TRBV5-1
abundance: -
CDR3nt: TGCGCCAGCAGCTTGGGACTTCGGGGTGAAAAACTGTTTTTT
CDR3aa: CASSLGLRGEKLFF

j_gene: TRBJ2-1
d_gene: -
v_gene: TRBV21-1
abundance: -
CDR3nt: TGTGCCAGCAGCTACCCACGGAATGAGCAGTTCTTC
CDR3aa: CASSYPRNEQFF

j_gene: TRBJ1-1
d_gene: TRBD1
v_gene: TRBV28
abundance: -
CDR3nt: TGTGCCAGCAGTTTAGACAGGGCCACTGAAGCTTTCTTT
CDR3aa: CASSLDRATEAFF

j_gene: TRBJ1-1
d_gene: TRBD1
v_gene: TRBV27
abundance: -
CDR3nt: TGTGCCAGCCTGGTTCCGTTGGACAGGCGGAGCACTGAAGCTTTCTTT
CDR3aa: CASLVPLDRRSTEAFF

j_gene: TRBJ2-7
d_gene: TRBD1
v_gene: TRBV6-5
abundance: -
CDR3nt: TGTGCCAGCAGTTACTCGGTCCCAGGGGGCGGCGAGCAGTACTTC
CDR3aa: CASSYSVPGGGEQYF

j_gene: TRBJ1-3
d_gene: -
v_gene: TRBV9
abundance: -
CDR3nt: TGTGCCAGCAGCGTAGACAGGGCGACCTCTGGAAACACCATATATTTT
CDR3aa: CASSVDRATSGNTIYF

j_gene: TRBJ2-7
d_gene: -
v_gene: TRBV14
abundance: -
CDR3nt: TGTGCCAGCAGCCAAACAGGGCGCCTTCCCTACGAGCAGTACTTC
CDR3aa: CASSQTGRLPYEQYF

j_gene: TRBJ1-4
d_gene: -
v_gene: TRBV14
abundance: medium-sized
CDR3nt: TGTGCCAGCAGCCCAACCATCACCGGGAGCGAAAAACTGTTTTTT
CDR3aa: CASSPTITGSEKLFF

j_gene: TRBJ1-5
d_gene: -
v_gene: TRBV6-5
abundance: -
CDR3nt: TGTGCCAGCAGTGAAAAGGGGCATCAGCCCCAGCATTTT
CDR3aa: CASSEKGHQPQHF

j_gene: TRBJ2-1
d_gene: TRBD2
v_gene: TRBV18
abundance: -
CDR3nt: TGTGCCAGCTCGGAGGGACTAGCGGGGACGAATGAGCAGTTCTTC
CDR3aa: CASSEGLAGTNEQFF

j_gene: TRBJ2-7
d_gene: -
v_gene: TRBV6-5
abundance: once
CDR3nt: TGTGCCAGCTCCATAATGGAGGGGGGGGTCTACGAGCAGTACTTC
CDR3aa: CASSIMEGGVYEQYF

j_gene: TRBJ2-3
d_gene: -
v_gene: TRBV5-1
abundance: -
CDR3nt: TGCGCCAGCAGCTTGGTTGTTAGAGGGCAGTATTTT
CDR3aa: CASSLVVRGQYF

j_gene: TRBJ2-3
d_gene: -
v_gene: TRBV2
abundance: once
CDR3nt: TGTGCCAGTCAGGGTTTTTTATCGGGCACAGATACGCAGTATTTT
CDR3aa: CASQGFLSGTDTQYF

j_gene: TRBJ2-7
d_gene: TRBD2
v_gene: TRBV28
abundance: -
CDR3nt: TGTGCCAGCAGTTTAGGGGTAGCGGGTTCCTACGAGCAGTACTTC
CDR3aa: CASSLGVAGSYEQYF

j_gene: TRBJ1-5
d_gene: TRBD1
v_gene: TRBV12-5
abundance: -
CDR3nt: TGTGCTAGTGGTATCGGGACAGGGAATCAGCCCCAGCATTTT
CDR3aa: CASGIGTGNQPQHF

j_gene: TRBJ2-1
d_gene: TRBD1
v_gene: TRBV6-6
abundance: -
CDR3nt: TGTGCCAGCAGTCCCCCACAGGGGAGCGTCGAGCAGTTCTTC
CDR3aa: CASSPPQGSVEQFF

j_gene: TRBJ2-7
d_gene: -
v_gene: TRBV5-1
abundance: -
CDR3nt: TGCGCCAGCAGCCCGAGCTCCTACGAGCAGTACTTC
CDR3aa: CASSPSSYEQYF

j_gene: TRBJ2-7
d_gene: -
v_gene: TRBV5-6
abundance: -
CDR3nt: TGTGCCAGCAGCTTGGCCTACGGGGAGCAGTACTTC
CDR3aa: CASSLAYGEQYF

j_gene: TRBJ2-7
d_gene: TRBD1
v_gene: TRBV5-1
abundance: -
CDR3nt: TGCGCCAGCGGGACAGGGGCCTCTTACGAGCAGTACTTC
CDR3aa: CASGTGASYEQYF

j_gene: TRBJ2-3
d_gene: -
v_gene: TRBV28
abundance: -
CDR3nt: TGTGCCAGCGGAGGCAGGCGCTTCACAGATACGCAGTATTTT
CDR3aa: CASGGRRFTDTQYF

j_gene: TRBJ1-3
d_gene: -
v_gene: TRBV28
abundance: -
CDR3nt: TGTGCCAGCAGAGGACAGGGAAACACCATATATTTT
CDR3aa: CASRGQGNTIYF

j_gene: TRBJ1-2
d_gene: -
v_gene: TRBV19
abundance: -
CDR3nt: TGTGCCAGTAGTATAGAACAGGGCTCGTATGGCTACACCTTC
CDR3aa: CASSIEQGSYGYTF

j_gene: TRBJ1-1
d_gene: -
v_gene: TRBV9
abundance: -
CDR3nt: TGTGCCAGCAGCGTAGCCCGGGGTGGGAACACTGAAGCTTTCTTT
CDR3aa: CASSVARGGNTEAFF

j_gene: TRBJ2-1
d_gene: TRBD1
v_gene: TRBV5-6
abundance: -
CDR3nt: TGTGCCAGCAGCTTGTTAGACAGGGGGAGCGACAATGAGCAGTTCTTC
CDR3aa: CASSLLDRGSDNEQFF

j_gene: TRBJ2-5
d_gene: -
v_gene: TRBV12-5
abundance: -
CDR3nt: TGTGCTAGTGGCCCTAGCGATCGGGAGACCCAGTACTTC
CDR3aa: CASGPSDRETQYF

j_gene: TRBJ2-7
d_gene: -
v_gene: TRBV4-1
abundance: -
CDR3nt: TGCGCCAGCAGCCAGGGGCTTTCCTACGAGCAGTACTTC
CDR3aa: CASSQGLSYEQYF

j_gene: TRBJ2-2
d_gene: TRBD1
v_gene: TRBV2
abundance: -
CDR3nt: TGTGCCAGCAGCCGGACAGGTGACGGGGAGCTGTTTTTT
CDR3aa: CASSRTGDGELFF

j_gene: TRBJ2-5
d_gene: -
v_gene: TRBV11-3
abundance: -
CDR3nt: TGTGCCAGCAGCTTAGGTACAGGAGGGGAGACCCAGTACTTC
CDR3aa: CASSLGTGGETQYF

j_gene: TRBJ2-3
d_gene: TRBD2
v_gene: TRBV11-3
abundance: -
CDR3nt: TGTGCCAGCAGCTTATTGTGGGGACTACCATTTAACACAGATACGCAGTATTTT
CDR3aa: CASSLLWGLPFNTDTQYF

j_gene: TRBJ1-1
d_gene: TRBD1
v_gene: TRBV4-1
abundance: -
CDR3nt: TGCGCCAGCAGCCCTTTGGGACAGGGAGGAACTGAAGCTTTCTTT
CDR3aa: CASSPLGQGGTEAFF

j_gene: TRBJ2-6
d_gene: TRBD1
v_gene: TRBV7-9
abundance: -
CDR3nt: TGTGCCAGCAGCTTACGGGACAGGAATCGCTCTGGGGCCAACGTCCTGACTTTC
CDR3aa: CASSLRDRNRSGANVLTF

j_gene: TRBJ1-2
d_gene: -
v_gene: TRBV7-3
abundance: -
CDR3nt: TGTGCCAGCAGCTACGACAGCAACTATGGCTACACCTTC
CDR3aa: CASSYDSNYGYTF

j_gene: TRBJ2-1
d_gene: -
v_gene: TRBV5-6
abundance: -
CDR3nt: TGTGCCAGCAGCGCGGGATATGAGCAGTTCTTC
CDR3aa: CASSAGYEQFF

j_gene: TRBJ2-2
d_gene: -
v_gene: TRBV7-3
abundance: -
CDR3nt: TGTGCCAGCAGCGGGCAGGGCGACACCGGGGAGCTGTTTTTT
CDR3aa: CASSGQGDTGELFF

j_gene: TRBJ2-2
d_gene: TRBD1
v_gene: TRBV7-2
abundance: few
CDR3nt: TGTGCCAGCAGCCCTCAGACAGGGGTCCAGCTACCGAACACCGGGGAGCTGTTTTTT
CDR3aa: CASSPQTGVQLPNTGELFF

j_gene: TRBJ2-1
d_gene: -
v_gene: TRBV28
abundance: -
CDR3nt: TGTGCCAGCAGTCCTAATGGACTTAATAGCATGAGGCAGTTCTTC
CDR3aa: CASSPNGLNSMRQFF

j_gene: TRBJ1-4
d_gene: TRBD1
v_gene: TRBV5-1
abundance: -
CDR3nt: TGCGCCAGCACCGGGACAGGGGGTTCTAATGAAAAACTGTTTTTT
CDR3aa: CASTGTGGSNEKLFF

j_gene: TRBJ1-4
d_gene: -
v_gene: TRBV4-1
abundance: -
CDR3nt: TGCGCCAGCAGCCGAGGGGGGGCAACTAATGAAAAACTGTTTTTT
CDR3aa: CASSRGGATNEKLFF

j_gene: TRBJ1-4
d_gene: -
v_gene: TRBV18
abundance: few
CDR3nt: TGTGCCAGCTCACCACAGGGGACTTATGAAAAACTGTTTTTT
CDR3aa: CASSPQGTYEKLFF

j_gene: TRBJ1-5
d_gene: -
v_gene: TRBV28
abundance: -
CDR3nt: TGTGCCAGCAGTTTTGAGGGGGGGGTAGGGCAGCCCCAGCATTTT
CDR3aa: CASSFEGGVGQPQHF

j_gene: TRBJ2-1
d_gene: TRBD1
v_gene: TRBV13
abundance: -
CDR3nt: TGTGCCAGCAGCTCGGACAGGGGCTCCTACAATGAGCAGTTCTTC
CDR3aa: CASSSDRGSYNEQFF

j_gene: TRBJ1-4
d_gene: TRBD1
v_gene: TRBV28
abundance: once
CDR3nt: TGTGCCAGCAGTTTACTCCGGGACAGGGGGAATGAAAAACTGTTTTTT
CDR3aa: CASSLLRDRGNEKLFF

j_gene: TRBJ1-2
d_gene: TRBD1
v_gene: TRBV20-1
abundance: few
CDR3nt: TGCAGTGCTAGAGCGGGGACAGAGACCGATTTC
CDR3aa: CSARAGTETDF

j_gene: TRBJ1-4
d_gene: -
v_gene: TRBV19
abundance: once
CDR3nt: TGTGCCAGTAGTATAGTACAGGGCAATGAAAAACTGTTTTTT
CDR3aa: CASSIVQGNEKLFF

j_gene: TRBJ1-4
d_gene: TRBD1
v_gene: TRBV2
abundance: -
CDR3nt: TGTGCCAGCGGAACAGGGGTCCTACTGTTTTTT
CDR3aa: CASGTGVLLFF

j_gene: TRBJ2-1
d_gene: TRBD1
v_gene: TRBV5-1
abundance: -
CDR3nt: TGCGCCACTCGACAGGGTCAGGAGCAGTTCTTC
CDR3aa: CATRQGQEQFF